The text below deals with one T cell receptor beta chain. Sequencing was performed with immunoSEQ multiplex PCR; in TCRdb, only in-frame clones are kept and a portion is missing. The table records 300,000 to 500,000 clones, around nine tenths of them present only once. This specimen belongs to a study of Ad26.COV2.S vaccination and SARS-CoV-2 variants. In the study overall: Of the COV1001 trial arms, the Ad26.COV2.S arm included the donor.

As to treatment: roughly 19 received Ad26.COV2.S at low or high dose, single or two shots; roughly five received placebo; per-sample allocation not given. On day 63 after the first injection, vaccine and placebo recipients gave samples. Donor was an adult aged 18-55 years in Boston. Germline V gene sequence: CDR1 SGHRS, CDR2 YFSETQ. The CDR3 is made up of 14 amino acids. Losses at the gene ends were 0 bases for V and 7 bases for J; bases not matched to a gene: 3. The rearrangement links TRBV5-1 to TRBJ2-4; 8 bases align to TRBD2. The receptor was isolated from a person aged 18-60 years who received the Ad26.COV2.S COVID-19 vaccine or a placebo. Sequencing was performed on peripheral blood, taken in a trial of Ad26.COV2.S vaccine versus placebo. The chain's CDR3 is CASSLDGGANIQYF. The DNA of the CDR3 is TGCGCCAGCAGCTTGGACGGGGGGGCGAACATTCAGTACTTC.